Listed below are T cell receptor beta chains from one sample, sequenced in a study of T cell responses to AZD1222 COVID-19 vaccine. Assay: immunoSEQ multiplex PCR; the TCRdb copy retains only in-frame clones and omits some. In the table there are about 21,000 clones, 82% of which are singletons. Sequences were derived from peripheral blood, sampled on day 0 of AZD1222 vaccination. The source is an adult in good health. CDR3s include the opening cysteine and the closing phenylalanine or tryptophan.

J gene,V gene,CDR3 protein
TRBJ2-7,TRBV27,CASKEREGYEQYF
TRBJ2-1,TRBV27,CASGTAYNEQFF
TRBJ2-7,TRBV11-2,CASSLDSVAGGNPYEQYF
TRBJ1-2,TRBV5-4,CASSLAGADYGYTF
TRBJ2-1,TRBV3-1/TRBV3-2,CASSQSPRGADNEQFF
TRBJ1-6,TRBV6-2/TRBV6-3,CASSYLGEHSPLHF
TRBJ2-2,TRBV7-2,CASSLEGANTGELFF
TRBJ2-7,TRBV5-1,CASSRGQGGYEQYF
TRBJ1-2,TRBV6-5,CASSYSGGDGYTF
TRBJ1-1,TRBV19,CASRPYQAEAFF
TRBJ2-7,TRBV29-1,CSVEGGLAGFYEQYF
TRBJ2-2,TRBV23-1,CASSQSGILPGELFF
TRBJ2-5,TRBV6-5,CATSAREQETQYF
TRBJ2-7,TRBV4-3,CASSQDLGDSYEQYF
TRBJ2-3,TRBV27,CASSHQGATDTQYF
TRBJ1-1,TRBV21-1,CASETITENTEAFF
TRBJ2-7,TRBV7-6,CASRGDSPNSRQYF
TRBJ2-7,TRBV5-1,CASSPGGLSYEQYF
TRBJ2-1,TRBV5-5,CASSLADNEQFF
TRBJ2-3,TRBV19,CASSILEARPDTQYF
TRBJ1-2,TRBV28,CASSYTGDRRYGYTF
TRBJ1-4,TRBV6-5,CASSYGGFGEKLFF
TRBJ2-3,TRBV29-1,CSVLRGLIGTDTQYF
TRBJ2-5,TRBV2,CAFQQGEETQYF
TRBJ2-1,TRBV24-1,CATSLGTVYNEQFF
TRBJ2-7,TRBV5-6,CASSPGPEKYEQYF
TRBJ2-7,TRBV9,CASSVAGAGYEQYF
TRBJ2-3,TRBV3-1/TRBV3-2,CASSPFQGGDTQYF